This T cell receptor (beta chain) was recovered during a study of shared clonotypes between healthy human individuals. Study-level results: Naive subsets, compared against memory subsets, generally had larger estimated richness values.

Note on this clone: Its target is not known.

Genomic DNA of every subset was divided equally among multiple immunoSEQ plates. TCRdb's copy holds only in-frame clones and misses some; the assay was immunoSEQ multiplex PCR. The sample yields some 2,100,000 clones, approximately 94% seen once. Germline CDR1 is SGHAT and CDR2 is FQNNGV. Trimming stripped 0 bases from V and 1 base from J, with 8 bases between. CDR3 length: 15 amino acids. The TCR was taken from a man aged 18 to 30 in good health. The sequencing input was naive CD4+ T cells sorted from blood. Regarding subset: CD45RA+ positively selected. This chain joins TRBV11-2 and TRBJ2-3; D remains ambiguous. CDR3 bases: TGTGCCAGCAGCTTAGAGGGGTCCCGCACAGATACGCAGTATTTT. Residues: CASSLEGSRTDTQYF.